Below, one T cell receptor (beta chain) is given with its context. Its recognized antigen is unknown. Base qualities are not provided; no much larger clone lies one nucleotide away. These data come from a study of T-cell reconstitution after alpha-beta-depleted transplantation in children (dated by TCRdb to about 2016). The study in broad terms: Using TCR repertoire profiling, the study followed T-cell immune reconstitution in a quantitative way in children after TCRalphabeta/CD19-depleted allogeneic hematopoietic cell transplantation.

Study-wide conclusions, independent of this receptor: Hyperexpanded clone frequencies declined over subsequent months; after one year, T-cell counts and TCRbeta diversity were mostly attributed to newly produced T cells. In some patients, the high TCRbeta diversity seen at day 60 was put down to recipient T cells and intrathymic progenitors that had survived conditioning. The apparently early alphabetaT-cell count recovery about two months after transplant was reportedly dependent on only several hundred rapidly expanded clones derived from non-depleted graft cells.

The sample's treatment or condition label is to be understood as: allogeneic hematopoietic cell transplantation with graft depleted of TCRalphabeta T cells and CD19 B cells. Transplant recipients were children who received TCRalphabeta/CD19-depleted allogeneic hematopoietic cell grafts. CDR1 and CDR2 were assigned from the germline V gene as SGHRS and YFSETQ. Trimming accounts for 4 bases at V and 6 bases at J, while the number of junction bases matched to no gene is 10. From cysteine to phenylalanine, the CDR3 is 15 amino acids long. The DNA shown is the 45-base CDR3, in frame from base 1. The library was built by means of PCR. TCRdb names Illumina HiSeq 2500 as the instrument used. TCR library preparation used molecular barcoding, with unique molecular identifiers applied to normalize quantification of the TCRbeta repertoire. The public sequencing data were trimmed at Q25 with fastp and processed into clonotypes with MiXCR by TCRdb, which kept only in-frame beta chains. Under each unique CDR3 protein, matching rows form one entry showing the most common genes and DNA. This sample comprises about 830,000 distinct CDR3 sequences, 16% of them detected only once. Roughly 5% of the sample belongs to the ten largest clones.

This TCR was recovered from a male patient younger than 18 who had a stem cell transplant for acute lymphoblastic leukemia, so the T cells may come from the graft donor. The V and J segments used are TRBV5-1 and TRBJ1-2; 9 of the junction bases match TRBD1. The specimen comprised PBMCs, mostly from graft donor cells, sampled 360 days after TCRalphabeta/CD19-depleted stem cell transplant. The nucleotide sequence reads TGCGCCAGCAGCGGCAGACAGGGGGAAACCAATGGCTACACCTTC. The resulting protein is CASSGRQGETNGYTF.